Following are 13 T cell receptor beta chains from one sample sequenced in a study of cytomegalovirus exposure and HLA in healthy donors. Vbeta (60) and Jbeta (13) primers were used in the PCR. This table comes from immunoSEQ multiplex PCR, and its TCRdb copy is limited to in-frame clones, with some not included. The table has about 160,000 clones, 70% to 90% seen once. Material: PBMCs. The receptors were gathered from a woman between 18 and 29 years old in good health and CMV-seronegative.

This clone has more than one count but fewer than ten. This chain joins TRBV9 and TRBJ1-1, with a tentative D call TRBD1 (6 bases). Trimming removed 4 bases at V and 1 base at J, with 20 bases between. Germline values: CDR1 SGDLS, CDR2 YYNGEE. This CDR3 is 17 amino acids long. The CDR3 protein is CASSRSADRRGNTEAFF. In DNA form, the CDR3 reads TGTGCCAGCAGCAGAAGCGCGGACAGACGGGGGAACACTGAAGCTTTCTTT.

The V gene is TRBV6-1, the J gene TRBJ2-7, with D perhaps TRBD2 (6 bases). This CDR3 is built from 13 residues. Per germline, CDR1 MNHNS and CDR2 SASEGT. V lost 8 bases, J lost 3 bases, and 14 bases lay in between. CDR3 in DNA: TGTGCCAGCTGTCGGGGGACCTACTACGAGCAGTACTTC. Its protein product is CASCRGTYYEQYF.

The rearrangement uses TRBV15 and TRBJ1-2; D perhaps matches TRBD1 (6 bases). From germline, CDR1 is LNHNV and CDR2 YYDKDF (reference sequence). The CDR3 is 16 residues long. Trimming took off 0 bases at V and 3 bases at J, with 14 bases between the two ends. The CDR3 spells CATSRDDGGAYYGYTF. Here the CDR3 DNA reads TGTGCCACCAGCAGAGATGATGGGGGCGCTTACTATGGCTACACCTTC.

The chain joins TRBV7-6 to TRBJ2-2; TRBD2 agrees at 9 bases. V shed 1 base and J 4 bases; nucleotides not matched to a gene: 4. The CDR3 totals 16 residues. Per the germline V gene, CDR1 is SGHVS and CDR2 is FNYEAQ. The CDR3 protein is CASSLGGGAITGELFF. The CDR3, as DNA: TGTGCCAGCAGCTTAGGCGGGGGGGCCATCACCGGGGAGCTGTTTTTT.

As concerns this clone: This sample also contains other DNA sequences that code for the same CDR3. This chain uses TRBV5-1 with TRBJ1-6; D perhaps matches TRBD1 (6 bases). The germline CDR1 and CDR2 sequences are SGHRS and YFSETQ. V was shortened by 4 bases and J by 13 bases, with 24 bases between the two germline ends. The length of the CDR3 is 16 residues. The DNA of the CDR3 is TGCGCCAGCAGCCCAGGACAGTTGAGCGGTTCCCCCCCCCTCCACTTT. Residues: CASSPGQLSGSPPLHF. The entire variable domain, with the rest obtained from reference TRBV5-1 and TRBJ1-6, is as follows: KAGVTQTPRYLIKTRGQQVTLSCSPISGHRSVSWYQQTPGQGLQFLFEYFSETQRNKGNFPGRFSGRQFSNSRSEMNVSTLELGDSALYLCASSPGQLSGSPPLHFGNGTRLTVT.

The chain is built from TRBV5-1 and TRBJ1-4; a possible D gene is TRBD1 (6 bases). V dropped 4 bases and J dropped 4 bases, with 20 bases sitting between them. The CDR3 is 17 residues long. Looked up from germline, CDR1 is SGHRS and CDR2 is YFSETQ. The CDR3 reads CASSPGPFRQDNEKLFF. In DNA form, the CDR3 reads TGCGCCAGCAGCCCCGGGCCCTTTCGACAGGATAATGAAAAACTGTTTTTT.

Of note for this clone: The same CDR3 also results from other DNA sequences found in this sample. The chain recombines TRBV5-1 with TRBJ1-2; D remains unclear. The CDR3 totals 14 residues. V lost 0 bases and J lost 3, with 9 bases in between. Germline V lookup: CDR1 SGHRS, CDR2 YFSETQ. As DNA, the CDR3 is TGCGCCAGCAGCTTGGCCGGCGGAGACTATGGCTACACCTTC. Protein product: CASSLAGGDYGYTF.

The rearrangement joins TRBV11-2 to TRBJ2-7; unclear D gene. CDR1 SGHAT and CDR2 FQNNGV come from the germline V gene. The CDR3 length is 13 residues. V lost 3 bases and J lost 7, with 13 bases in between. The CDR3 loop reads CASSFGALREQYF. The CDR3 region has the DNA TGTGCCAGCAGCTTCGGCGCATTGAGGGAGCAGTACTTC.

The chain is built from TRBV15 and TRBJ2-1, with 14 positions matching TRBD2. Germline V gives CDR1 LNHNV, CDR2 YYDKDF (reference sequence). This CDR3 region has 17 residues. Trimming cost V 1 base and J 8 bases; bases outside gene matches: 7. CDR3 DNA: TGTGCCACCAGCAGAGGCGGGACTAGCGGGAGAGGGGATGAGCAGTTCTTC. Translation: CATSRGGTSGRGDEQFF.

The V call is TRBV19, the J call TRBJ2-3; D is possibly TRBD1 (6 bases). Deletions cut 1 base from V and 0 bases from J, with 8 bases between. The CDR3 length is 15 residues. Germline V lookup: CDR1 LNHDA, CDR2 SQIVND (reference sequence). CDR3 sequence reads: CASSIGRGSTDTQYF. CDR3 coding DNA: TGTGCCAGTAGTATAGGCAGGGGAAGCACAGATACGCAGTATTTT. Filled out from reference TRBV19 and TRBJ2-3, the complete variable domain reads DGGITQSPKYLFRKEGQNVTLSCEQNLNHDAMYWYRQDPGQGLRLIYYSQIVNDFQKGDIAEGYSVSREKKESFPLTVTSAQKNPTAFYLCASSIGRGSTDTQYFGPGTRLTVL.

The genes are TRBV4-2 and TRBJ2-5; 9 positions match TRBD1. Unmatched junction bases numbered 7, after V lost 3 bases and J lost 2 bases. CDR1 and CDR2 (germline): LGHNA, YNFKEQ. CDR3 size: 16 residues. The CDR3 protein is CASSQGQGLYQETQYF. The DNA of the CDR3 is TGTGCCAGCAGCCAGGGACAGGGTCTGTATCAAGAGACCCAGTACTTC.

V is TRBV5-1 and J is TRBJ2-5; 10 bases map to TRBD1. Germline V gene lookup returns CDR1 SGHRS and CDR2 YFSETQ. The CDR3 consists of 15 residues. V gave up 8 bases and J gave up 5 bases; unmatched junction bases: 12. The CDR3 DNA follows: TGCGCCAGTCACCCGGGACAGGGGTTCCCGGAGACCCAGTACTTC. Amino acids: CASHPGQGFPETQYF.

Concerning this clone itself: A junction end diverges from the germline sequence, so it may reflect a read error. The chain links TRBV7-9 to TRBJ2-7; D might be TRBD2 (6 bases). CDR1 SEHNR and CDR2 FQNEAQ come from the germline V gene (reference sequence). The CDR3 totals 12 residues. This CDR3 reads CSSSWGGSEQYF. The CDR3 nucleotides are TGTTCCAGCAGCTGGGGAGGAAGCGAGCAGTACTTC.